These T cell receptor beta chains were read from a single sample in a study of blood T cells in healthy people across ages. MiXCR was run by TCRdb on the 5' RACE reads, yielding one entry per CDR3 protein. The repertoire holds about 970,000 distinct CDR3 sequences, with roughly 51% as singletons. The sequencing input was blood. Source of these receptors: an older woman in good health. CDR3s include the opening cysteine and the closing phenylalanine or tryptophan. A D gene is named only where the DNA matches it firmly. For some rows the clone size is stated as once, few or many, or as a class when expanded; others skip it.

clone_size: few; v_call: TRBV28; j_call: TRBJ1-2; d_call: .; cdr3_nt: TGTGCCAGCAGTCCAAACAGTCCTGAGTGGGGTGGCTACACCTTC; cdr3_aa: CASSPNSPEWGGYTF
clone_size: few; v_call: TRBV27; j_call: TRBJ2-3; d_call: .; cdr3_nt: TGTGCCAGCAAAACCCTCGGGGCGAGCACAGATACGCAGTATTTT; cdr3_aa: CASKTLGASTDTQYF
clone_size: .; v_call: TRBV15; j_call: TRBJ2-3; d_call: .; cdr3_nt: TGTGCCACCAGCAGCCCCTTAGCCCCCGCGCAGTATTTT; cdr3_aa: CATSSPLAPAQYF
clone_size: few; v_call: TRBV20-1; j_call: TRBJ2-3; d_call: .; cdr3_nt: TGCAGTGCTAGAGATCCGAGAGGGAGGGATACGCAGTATTTT; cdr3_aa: CSARDPRGRDTQYF
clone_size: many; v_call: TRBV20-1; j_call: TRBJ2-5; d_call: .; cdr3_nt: TGCAGTGCTAGCCCTTTGGAGACCCAGTACTTC; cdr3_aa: CSASPLETQYF
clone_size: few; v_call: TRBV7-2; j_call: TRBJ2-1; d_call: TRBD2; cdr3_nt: TGTGCCATCGGGACTAGCGGTTACAATGAGCAGTTCTTC; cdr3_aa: CAIGTSGYNEQFF
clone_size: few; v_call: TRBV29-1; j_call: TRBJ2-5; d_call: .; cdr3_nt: TGCAGCGTTGCGGTCCCCGGGACGTACCAAGAGACCCAGTACTTC; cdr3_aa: CSVAVPGTYQETQYF
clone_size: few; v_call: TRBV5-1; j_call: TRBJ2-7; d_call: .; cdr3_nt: TGCGCCAGCAGCTTGAGCAGGGGCCCTAACTACGAGCAGTACTTC; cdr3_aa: CASSLSRGPNYEQYF
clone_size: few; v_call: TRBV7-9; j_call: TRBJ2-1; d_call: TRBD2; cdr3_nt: TGTGCCAGCAGCCGAAACTGGGCTAGCGGGAGCCAAGAGCAGTTCTTC; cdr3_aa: CASSRNWASGSQEQFF
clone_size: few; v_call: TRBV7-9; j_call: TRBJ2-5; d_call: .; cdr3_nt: TGTGCCAGCAGCCTCCCGGGGCAGCCCCAAGAGACCCAGTACTTC; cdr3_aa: CASSLPGQPQETQYF
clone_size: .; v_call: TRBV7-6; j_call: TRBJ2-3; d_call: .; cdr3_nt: TGTGCCAACAGCCAACCATACGGTACCACAGATACGCAGTATTTT; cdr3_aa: CANSQPYGTTDTQYF
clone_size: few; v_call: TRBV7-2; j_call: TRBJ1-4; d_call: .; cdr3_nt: TGTGCCAGCAGCTCCGGGTGGGGAGAGGGATCCCCTGAAAAACTGTTTTTT; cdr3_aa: CASSSGWGEGSPEKLFF
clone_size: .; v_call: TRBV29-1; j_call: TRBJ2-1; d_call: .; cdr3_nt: TGCAGCGTTGAAGGGAGCTACGATGGAAATGAGCAGTTCTTC; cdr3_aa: CSVEGSYDGNEQFF
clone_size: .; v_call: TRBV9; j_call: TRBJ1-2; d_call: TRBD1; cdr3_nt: TGTGCCAGCAGCCCTCGAACGGGACAGGGTTTCCATGGCTACACCTTC; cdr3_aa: CASSPRTGQGFHGYTF
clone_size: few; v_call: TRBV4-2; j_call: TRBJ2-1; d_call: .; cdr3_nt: TGTGCCAGCAGCCAAGATTCCAGGGACAATGAGCAGTTCTTC; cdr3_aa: CASSQDSRDNEQFF
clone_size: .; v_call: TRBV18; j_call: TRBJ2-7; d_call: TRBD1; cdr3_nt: TGTGCCAGCTCACCACCGGGAGCGACAGGGCTCGAGCAGTACTTC; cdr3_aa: CASSPPGATGLEQYF
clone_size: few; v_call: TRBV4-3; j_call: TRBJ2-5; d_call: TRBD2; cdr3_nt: TGCGCCAGCAGCCAAGAAAGCGGGATACCACAACAGCAGTACTTC; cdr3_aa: CASSQESGIPQQQYF
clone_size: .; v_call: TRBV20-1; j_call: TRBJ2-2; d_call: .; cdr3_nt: TGCAGTGCTAGAGGTTTACTTTCCACCGGGGAGCTGTTTTTT; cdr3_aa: CSARGLLSTGELFF
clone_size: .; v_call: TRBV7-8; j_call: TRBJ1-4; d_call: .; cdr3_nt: TGTGCCAGCAGCACCTCGGGGATCGTGAATGAAAGACTGTTTTTT; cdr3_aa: CASSTSGIVNERLFF
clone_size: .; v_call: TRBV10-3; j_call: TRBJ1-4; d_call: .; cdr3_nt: TGTGCCATCAGTGATCTCAATGAAAAACTGTTTTTT; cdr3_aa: CAISDLNEKLFF
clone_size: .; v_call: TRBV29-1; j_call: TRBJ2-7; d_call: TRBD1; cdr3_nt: TGCAGCGTTCTCCCGGGACAGGGGGCAAGGGACGAGCAGTACTTC; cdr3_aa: CSVLPGQGARDEQYF
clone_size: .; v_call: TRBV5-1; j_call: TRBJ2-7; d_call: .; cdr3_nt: TGCGCCGGCAGCCTGGCGGACTACGAGCAGTACTTC; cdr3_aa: CAGSLADYEQYF
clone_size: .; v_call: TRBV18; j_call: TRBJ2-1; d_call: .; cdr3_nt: TGTGCCAGCTCAGCAGTGGATGAGCAGTTCTTC; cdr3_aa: CASSAVDEQFF
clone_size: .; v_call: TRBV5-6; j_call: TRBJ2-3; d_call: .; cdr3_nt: TGTGCCAGCACCAGGTTGCGATGGGGGCCCAATAGCACAGATACGCAGTATTTT; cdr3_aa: CASTRLRWGPNSTDTQYF
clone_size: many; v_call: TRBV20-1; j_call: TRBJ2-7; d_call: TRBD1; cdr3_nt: TGCAGTGCTAGAGATCCGGGACAGGGGGCCTACGAGCAGTACTTC; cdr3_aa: CSARDPGQGAYEQYF
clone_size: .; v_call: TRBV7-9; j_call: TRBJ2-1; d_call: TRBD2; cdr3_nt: TGTGCCAGCAGCTTAACCGGGACTAGCGGACACAATGAGCAGTTCTTC; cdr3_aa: CASSLTGTSGHNEQFF
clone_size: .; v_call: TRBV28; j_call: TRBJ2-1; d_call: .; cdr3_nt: TGTGCCAGCACCCTCAGTGTTTGGACCTCCAATGAGCAGTTCTTC; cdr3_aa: CASTLSVWTSNEQFF
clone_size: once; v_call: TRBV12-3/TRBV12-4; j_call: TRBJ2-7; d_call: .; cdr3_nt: TGTGCCAGCAGTTCCACAGGTGGAATATCCTACGAGCAGTACTTC; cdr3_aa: CASSSTGGISYEQYF
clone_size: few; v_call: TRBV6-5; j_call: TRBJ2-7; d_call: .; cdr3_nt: TGTGCCAGCAGTTACTCCCCCAACGAGCAGTACTTC; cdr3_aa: CASSYSPNEQYF
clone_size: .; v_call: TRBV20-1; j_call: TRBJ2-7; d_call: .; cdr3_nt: TGCAGTGCTGGAGACCTGAGAATTTCCTACAATGAGCAGTACTTC; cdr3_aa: CSAGDLRISYNEQYF
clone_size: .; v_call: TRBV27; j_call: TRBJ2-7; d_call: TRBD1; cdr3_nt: TGTGCCAGCAGTTGGGGGACAGGGGGCGAGCAGTACTTC; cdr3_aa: CASSWGTGGEQYF
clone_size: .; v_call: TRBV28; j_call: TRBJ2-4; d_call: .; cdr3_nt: TGTGCCAGCAGCCGTACCCTGTTTCATGAGCAGTACTTC; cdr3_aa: CASSRTLFHEQYF
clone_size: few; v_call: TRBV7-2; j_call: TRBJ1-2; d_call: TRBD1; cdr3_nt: TGTGCCAGCAGCTTTGACAGGGGAACAGACTATGGCTACACCTTC; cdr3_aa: CASSFDRGTDYGYTF